This T cell receptor beta chain stems from a study of blood T cell repertoires in COVID-19. This table comes from immunoSEQ multiplex PCR, and its TCRdb copy is limited to in-frame clones, with some not included. The sample lists about 210,000 clones, approximately 90% occurring once. About this clone: The junction does not match germline at one end; this may be a read error.

The origin of this receptor is a woman aged 40 to 55 with acute or convalescent COVID-19. The sample consisted of peripheral blood.

This CDR3 reads CARREGAAGELFF. In nucleotides, the CDR3 is TGTGCCCGGAGGGAGGGGGCGGCCGGGGAGCTGTTTTTT. The V call is TRBV30, the J call TRBJ2-2; D may match TRBD1 or TRBD2 (7 bases each). The CDR3 runs 13 residues. Germline lookup yields CDR1 GTSNPN and CDR2 SVGIG (reference sequence).